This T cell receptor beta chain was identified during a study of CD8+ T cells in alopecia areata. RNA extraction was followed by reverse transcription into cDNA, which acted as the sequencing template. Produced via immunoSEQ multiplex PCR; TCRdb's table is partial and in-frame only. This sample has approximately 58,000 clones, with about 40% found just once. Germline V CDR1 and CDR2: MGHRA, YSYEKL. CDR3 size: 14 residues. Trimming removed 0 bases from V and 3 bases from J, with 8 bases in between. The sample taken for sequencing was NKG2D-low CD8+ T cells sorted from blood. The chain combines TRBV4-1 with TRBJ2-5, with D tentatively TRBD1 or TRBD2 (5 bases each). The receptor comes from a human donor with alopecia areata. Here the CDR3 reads CASSQDVGEETQYF. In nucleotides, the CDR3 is TGCGCCAGCAGCCAAGATGTGGGGGAAGAGACCCAGTACTTC.